Below are 19 T cell receptor beta chains sequenced from a single sample in a study of cytomegalovirus exposure and HLA in healthy donors (dated by TCRdb to about 2017). The library was generated by the immunoSEQ multiplex PCR assay. For the multiplex PCR, a mixture combining 60 forward primers for TCR Vbeta segments and 13 reverse primers for TCR Jbeta segments was used. Sourced from immuneACCESS, this table was stored by TCRdb with only in-frame sequences that have V and J called. A share of the clones is absent; for the studies checked, an unresolved V gene accounts for under half, and the remainder has no known explanation. This sample holds around 170,000 clones; approximately 79% were observed only once. Jointly, the top ten make up 6.3% of the sample. Specimen: PBMCs. All receptors derive from a man aged 35 to 55 in good health and CMV-seropositive.

The chain recombines TRBV4-3 with TRBJ1-2; D gene ambiguous. The V gene's germline CDR1 is LGHNA and CDR2 YSLEER. V was shortened by 2 bases and J by 4 bases, with 14 bases between the two germline ends. The CDR3 has 15 residues. The chain's CDR3 is CASSQKARIAYGYTF. DNA for the CDR3: TGCGCCAGCAGCCAAAAGGCCAGGATCGCCTATGGCTACACCTTC.

The rearrangement links TRBV11-2 to TRBJ2-4, with TRBD1 matching over 9 bases. CDR1 is SGHAT and CDR2 is FQNNGV in the germline V gene. Unmatched junction bases numbered 8, after V lost 2 bases and J lost 3 bases. CDR3 length: 17 residues. The CDR3 region has the DNA TGTGCCAGCAGCTTATCGTTACAGGGGGCTGGCAAAAACATTCAGTACTTC. Translation gives CASSLSLQGAGKNIQYF.

The chain joins TRBV15 to TRBJ2-7; D is perhaps TRBD2 (6 bases). V gave up 0 bases and J gave up 2 bases, with 11 bases separating them. The germline CDR1 and CDR2 sequences are LNHNV and YYDKDF (reference sequence). CDR3 length: 15 amino acids. CDR3 bases: TGTGCCACCAGCAGAGATAGCGGCCGAACCTACGAGCAGTACTTC. It specifies CATSRDSGRTYEQYF.

This clone has only one observation. The chain carries TRBV15 and TRBJ1-4, with D perhaps matching TRBD1 (6 bases). Trimming removed 0 bases from V and 6 bases from J, with 8 bases in between. CDR3 size: 14 residues. Germline V gene data show CDR1 as LNHNV and CDR2 as YYDKDF (reference sequence). CDR3 nucleotide sequence: TGTGCCACCAGCAGAGACAGGGGTGATGAAAAACTGTTTTTT. Its translation: CATSRDRGDEKLFF.

The J gene is TRBJ1-1, the V gene TRBV19; the D is unclear. CDR3 length: 11 residues. Germline values: CDR1 LNHDA, CDR2 SQIVND (reference sequence). Deletions cut 7 bases from V and 4 bases from J, with 7 bases between. The CDR3 DNA is TGTGCCAGTAACCGGGGCACTGAAGCTTTCTTT. This encodes CASNRGTEAFF.

The chain is built from TRBV9 and TRBJ2-5; D might be TRBD2 (5 bases). This CDR3 comprises 14 residues. V was shortened by 3 bases and J by 5 bases, with 14 bases between the two germline ends. From germline, CDR1 is SGDLS and CDR2 YYNGEE. DNA for the CDR3: TGTGCCAGCAGCGGTGTGACTACTGCGGAGACCCAGTACTTC. Protein product: CASSGVTTAETQYF.

The chain combines TRBV7-8 with TRBJ2-1, with D possibly being TRBD1 (5 bases). Trimming left V 5 bases short and J 4 bases short, with 6 bases between. Germline assignment: CDR1 SGHVS and CDR2 FQNEAQ. The CDR3 spans 12 residues. The CDR3 is CASSRQYNEQFF. The CDR3 nucleotides read TGTGCCAGCAGCCGACAGTACAATGAGCAGTTCTTC.

The V and J genes are TRBV5-1 and TRBJ2-7; tentatively, D is TRBD1 (6 bases). CDR1 SGHRS and CDR2 YFSETQ come from the germline V gene. The V end was cut by 0 bases, the J end by 0 bases, with 13 bases between. The CDR3 runs to 16 residues. The CDR3 nucleotides are TGCGCCAGCAGCTTGGCACCGGGACAAAGCTCCTACGAGCAGTACTTC. Protein: CASSLAPGQSSYEQYF. Combining the CDR3 with reference TRBV5-1 and TRBJ2-7 gives the whole variable domain KAGVTQTPRYLIKTRGQQVTLSCSPISGHRSVSWYQQTPGQGLQFLFEYFSETQRNKGNFPGRFSGRQFSNSRSEMNVSTLELGDSALYLCASSLAPGQSSYEQYFGPGTRLTVT.

The table lists this clone with a count of one. This chain connects TRBV5-4 to TRBJ2-7, with a tentative D call TRBD2 (5 bases). Trimming cost V 4 bases and J 0 bases, with 17 bases left between them. Per the germline V gene, CDR1 is SGHNT and CDR2 is YYREEE (reference sequence). The CDR3 extends over 16 amino acids. The CDR3 spells CASSKAQRRSSYEQYF. In DNA form, the CDR3 reads TGTGCCAGCAGCAAAGCACAGCGGAGGAGCTCCTACGAGCAGTACTTC.

This clone was counted ten times or more. V usage is TRBV4-3 and J usage is TRBJ2-5; no definite D call. The CDR3 covers 15 residues. Per the germline V gene, CDR1 is LGHNA and CDR2 is YSLEER. V was shortened by 1 base and J by 5 bases, with 14 bases between the two germline ends. The CDR3 DNA sequence: TGCGCCAGCAGCCAAGGGGTTAGCCCTAGGGAGACCCAGTACTTC. It yields the protein CASSQGVSPRETQYF.

This sequence joins TRBV9 and TRBJ2-7, with D tentatively TRBD2 (6 bases). Trimming pared 4 bases from V and 0 bases from J, leaving 11 bases between. Per germline, CDR1 SGDLS and CDR2 YYNGEE. This CDR3 comprises 14 residues. The CDR3 loop reads CASSLSGDSYEQYF. CDR3 bases: TGTGCCAGCAGCCTCTCGGGGGACTCCTACGAGCAGTACTTC.

The V gene is TRBV7-9, the J gene TRBJ1-5, with D unresolved. This CDR3 is built from 15 residues. Between the trimmed V and J ends, which lost 5 bases and 4 bases, there was a span of 15 bases. The germline V gene has CDR1 SEHNR and CDR2 FQNEAQ (reference sequence). The CDR3: CASSPTEFGNQPQHF. As DNA, the CDR3 is TGTGCCAGCAGCCCGACGGAGTTCGGAAATCAGCCCCAGCATTTT. Looking up the rest from reference TRBV7-9 and TRBJ1-5 gives the full variable domain: DTGVSQNPRHKITKRGQNVTFRCDPISEHNRLYWYRQTLGQGPEFLTYFQNEAQLEKSRLLSDRFSAERPKGSFSTLEIQRTEQGDSAMYLCASSPTEFGNQPQHFGDGTRLSIL.

V is TRBV5-5 and J is TRBJ1-6, with D perhaps TRBD1 (6 bases). CDR3 length: 15 amino acids. The germline gives CDR1 SGHKS, CDR2 YYEKEE (reference sequence). Trimming removed 2 bases at V and 9 bases at J, with 15 bases between. The CDR3 DNA is TGTGCCAGCAGCTTTACACAGGGTAAAGGTTCACCCCTCCACTTT. Protein sequence: CASSFTQGKGSPLHF.

The J gene is TRBJ1-3, the V gene TRBV30, with 7 bases fitting TRBD1. The CDR3 runs to 17 residues. Germline CDR1 GTSNPN, CDR2 SVGIG (reference sequence). V was clipped by 3 bases and J by 6 bases; unmatched bases: 17. The CDR3 here is CAWRLQGWGSGENTIYF. The CDR3 bases are TGTGCCTGGAGGCTACAGGGGTGGGGTAGCGGTGAAAACACCATATATTTT.

The V call is TRBV7-2, the J call TRBJ2-1; 12 positions match TRBD1. V lost 5 bases and J lost 9; bases outside the gene matches: 8. This CDR3 contains 15 residues. Per germline, CDR1 SGHTA and CDR2 FQGNSA. CDR3 sequence reads: CASSVRDRGLGEQFF. DNA for the CDR3: TGTGCCAGCAGCGTCCGGGACAGGGGGCTCGGTGAGCAGTTCTTC. Based on the CDR3 plus reference TRBV7-2 and TRBJ2-1, the full variable domain is GAGVSQSPSNKVTEKGKDVELRCDPISGHTALYWYRQSLGQGLEFLIYFQGNSAPDKSGLPSDRFSAERTGGSVSTLTIQRTQQEDSAVYLCASSVRDRGLGEQFFGPGTRLTVL.

The gene calls are TRBV25-1 and TRBJ2-3, with D perhaps TRBD1 (5 bases). Germline CDR1 and CDR2: MGHDK and SYGVNS. The length of the CDR3 is 14 residues. Trimming took 6 bases from V and 2 from J, leaving 12 bases between them. In nucleotides, the CDR3 is TGTGCCAGCAGCCAGCAGGGTTACACAGATACGCAGTATTTT. It encodes CASSQQGYTDTQYF.

This chain joins TRBV27 and TRBJ2-7; TRBD2 might be the D (6 bases). Germline V gives CDR1 MNHEY, CDR2 SMNVEV (reference sequence). V gave up 4 bases and J gave up 3 bases, with 19 bases separating them. The CDR3 length is 16 residues. The CDR3 DNA reads TGTGCCAGCAGTTACTACGGTCGGCAGGGAGGCTACGAGCAGTACTTC. Its translation: CASSYYGRQGGYEQYF.

The rearrangement joins TRBV27 to TRBJ2-7; the D gene is possibly TRBD1 (6 bases). Germline V gene lookup returns CDR1 MNHEY and CDR2 SMNVEV (reference sequence). The germline V and J ends were trimmed by 6 bases and 0 bases, with 15 bases remaining between them. The CDR3 extends over 15 amino acids. Here the CDR3 reads CASSQGIGFSYEQYF. CDR3 coding DNA: TGTGCCAGCAGCCAGGGGATCGGTTTCTCCTACGAGCAGTACTTC.

The chain has TRBV10-3 and TRBJ1-2; 8 positions agree with TRBD1. This CDR3 comprises 15 residues. Unmatched junction bases numbered 7, after V lost 3 bases and J lost 4 bases. Per germline, CDR1 ENHRY and CDR2 SYGVKD. CDR3 bases: TGTGCCATCAGTGAAGGGCAGGGGGCAGTCTATGGCTACACCTTC. Its protein is CAISEGQGAVYGYTF.